The present T cell receptor (beta chain) was sequenced within a study of blood T cell repertoires in COVID-19. As for the study in general: The United States, Italy and Spain supplied acute and convalescent COVID-19 samples.

CDR3 length: 14 residues. V was cut by 2 bases and J by 5 bases, with 8 bases left in between. Germline CDR1 reads SGDLS; CDR2 reads YYNGEE. Assay used: immunoSEQ multiplex PCR; TCRdb lists only in-frame clones, some missing. Of 90,000 to 120,000 clones listed, over 60% are singletons. The TCR originated in an older man with acute or convalescent COVID-19. The chain has TRBV9 and TRBJ1-6; a possible D gene is TRBD1 (6 bases). The material sequenced was peripheral blood. CDR3 DNA: TGTGCCAGCAGCGTCCGACAGGATAATTCACCCCTCCACTTT. This encodes CASSVRQDNSPLHF.